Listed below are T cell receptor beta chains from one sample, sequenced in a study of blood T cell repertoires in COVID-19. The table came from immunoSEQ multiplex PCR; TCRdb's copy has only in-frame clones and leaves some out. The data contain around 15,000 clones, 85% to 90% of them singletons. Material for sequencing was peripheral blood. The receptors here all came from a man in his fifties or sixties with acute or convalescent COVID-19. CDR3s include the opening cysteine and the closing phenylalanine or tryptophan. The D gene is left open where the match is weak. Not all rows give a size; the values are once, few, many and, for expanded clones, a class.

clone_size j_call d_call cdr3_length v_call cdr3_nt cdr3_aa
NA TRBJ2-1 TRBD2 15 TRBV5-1 TGCGCCAGCGGGACTAGTTTCCCTGGGGGTAATGAGCAGTTCTTC CASGTSFPGGNEQFF
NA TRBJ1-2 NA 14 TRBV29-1 TGCAGCCTGAAGGGAGGGGGGGAGAACTATGGCTACACCTTC CSLKGGGENYGYTF
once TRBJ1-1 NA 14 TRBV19 TGTGCCAGTAGTATAGTGCCGGGGAACACTGAAGCTTTCTTT CASSIVPGNTEAFF
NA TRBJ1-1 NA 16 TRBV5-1 TGCGCCAGCAGCTTGACGGCAGGGCTCGGGGGTTCGAGCGCTTTCTTT CASSLTAGLGGSSAFF
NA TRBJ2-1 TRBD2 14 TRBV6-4 TGTGCCAGCAGTGACCTAGCGGGGGGGAATGAGCAGTTCTTC CASSDLAGGNEQFF
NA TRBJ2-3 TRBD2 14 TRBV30 TGTGCCTGCCTTTTAGCGGGAAGGACAGATACGCAGTATTTT CACLLAGRTDTQYF
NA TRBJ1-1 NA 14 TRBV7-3 TGTGCCAGCAGCTCCGGGACGGGGGGCACTGAAGCTTTCTTT CASSSGTGGTEAFF
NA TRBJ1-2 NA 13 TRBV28 TGTGCCAGCGCCAGAGGGCCGATGTATGGCTACACCTTC CASARGPMYGYTF
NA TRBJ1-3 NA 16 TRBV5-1 TGCGCCAGCAGCTCGTCAGGGGCAATCTCTGGAAACACCATATATTTT CASSSSGAISGNTIYF
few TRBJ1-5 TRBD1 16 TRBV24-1 TGTGCCACCAGTGATGGGGACAGGGCGTACAATCAGCCCCAGCATTTT CATSDGDRAYNQPQHF
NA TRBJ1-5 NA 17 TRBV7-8 TGTGCCAGCAGCTTAGCGGGTGGGGGCTATAGCAATCAGCCCCAGCATTTT CASSLAGGGYSNQPQHF
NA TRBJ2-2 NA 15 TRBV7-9 TGTGCCAGCAGACATACAGGGATGAACACCGGGGAGCTGTTTTTT CASRHTGMNTGELFF
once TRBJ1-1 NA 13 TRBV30 TGTGCCTGGAGTGTACAGGGATGGTCCGAAGCTTTCTTT CAWSVQGWSEAFF
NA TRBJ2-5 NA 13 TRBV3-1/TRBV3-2 TGTGCCAGCAGCATAACTGGGAGGGAGACCCAGTACTTC CASSITGRETQYF
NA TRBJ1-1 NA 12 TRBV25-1 TGTGCCAGCCCTACAGTGGACACTGAAGCTTTCTTT CASPTVDTEAFF
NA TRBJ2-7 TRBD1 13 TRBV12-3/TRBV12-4 TGTGCCAGCAGTCCCGACAGGGTCAACGAGCAGTACTTC CASSPDRVNEQYF
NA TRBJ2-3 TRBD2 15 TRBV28 TGTGCCAGCAGTTGGACTAGCGGGTACACAGATACGCAGTATTTT CASSWTSGYTDTQYF
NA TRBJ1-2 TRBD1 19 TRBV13 TGTGCCAGCAGCTTAGGAGCGGGGACAGGGCCAACCCTTAACTATGGCTACACCTTC CASSLGAGTGPTLNYGYTF
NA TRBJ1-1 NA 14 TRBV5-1 TGCGCCAGCAGCTTCGACAGCCCGAACACTGAAGCTTTCTTT CASSFDSPNTEAFF
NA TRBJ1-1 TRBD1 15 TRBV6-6 TGTGCCAGCAGTTACTCAACAGGGGGAGGGACTGAAGCTTTCTTT CASSYSTGGGTEAFF
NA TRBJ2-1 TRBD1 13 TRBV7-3 TGTGCCAGCGGGACAGGGGCCTACAATGAGCAGTTCTTC CASGTGAYNEQFF
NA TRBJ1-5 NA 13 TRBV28 TGTGCCAGCAGTTCATCACGGAATCAGCCCCAGCATTTT CASSSSRNQPQHF
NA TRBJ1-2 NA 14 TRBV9 TGTGCCAGCAGCTCCGCGACAGGTGTCTATGGCTACACCTTC CASSSATGVYGYTF
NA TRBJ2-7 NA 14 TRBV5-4 TGTGCCAGCAGCTTGTCACAGGGTTCCTACGAGCAGTACTTC CASSLSQGSYEQYF
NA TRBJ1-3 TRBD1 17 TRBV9 TGTGCCAGCAGCGTAGCCCCCAACAGGGGGAAAGGAAACACCATATATTTT CASSVAPNRGKGNTIYF
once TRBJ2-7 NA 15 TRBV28 TGTGCCAGCAGTCTCCCCAGAGGGACTGGGTACGAGCAGTACTTC CASSLPRGTGYEQYF
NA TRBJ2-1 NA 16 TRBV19 TGTGCCAGTAGTATAGTTGCCAGGGCGTTCTACAATGAGCAGTTCTTC CASSIVARAFYNEQFF
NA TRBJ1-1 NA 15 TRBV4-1 TGCGCCAGCAGCCAATTCCCGGGGATGAACACTGAAGCTTTCTTT CASSQFPGMNTEAFF
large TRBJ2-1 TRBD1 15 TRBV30 TGTGCCTGGGATTCGGACAGGGGACTTTACAATGAGCAGTTCTTC CAWDSDRGLYNEQFF
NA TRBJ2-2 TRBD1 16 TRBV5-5 TGTGCCAGCAGCTGGCGGGGACAGGGTCGTCCCGGGGAGCTGTTTTTT CASSWRGQGRPGELFF
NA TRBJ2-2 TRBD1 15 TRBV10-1 TGCGCCAGCAGTGAGGGACAGGGGTTCATCGGGGAGCTGTTTTTT CASSEGQGFIGELFF
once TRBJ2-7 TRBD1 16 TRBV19 TGTGCCCTCCACACAAGGGGGACAGGGGCCGCCTACGAGCAGTACTTC CALHTRGTGAAYEQYF
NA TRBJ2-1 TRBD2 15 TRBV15 TGTGCCACCAGCCCGACTAGCGGGGCCTACAATGAGCAGTTCTTC CATSPTSGAYNEQFF
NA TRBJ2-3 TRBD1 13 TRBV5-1 TGCGCCAGCACCAGACAGGGTACAGATACGCAGTATTTT CASTRQGTDTQYF
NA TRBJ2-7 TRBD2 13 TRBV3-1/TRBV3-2 TGTGCCAGCAGCCAAGAGGGGCAGCGGGGGAACTACTTC CASSQEGQRGNYF
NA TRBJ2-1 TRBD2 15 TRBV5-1 TGCGCCAGCAGCTTGGTAAGCGGGAGGTCGTCTGAGCAGTTCTTC CASSLVSGRSSEQFF
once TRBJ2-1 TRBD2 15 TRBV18 TGTGCCAGCTCACCGGACTACTGGGGAGGGAATGAGCAGTTCTTC CASSPDYWGGNEQFF
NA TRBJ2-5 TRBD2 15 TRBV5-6 TGTGCCAGCAGCTTACTAGCGGGGGGGCAGAAGACCCAGTACTTC CASSLLAGGQKTQYF
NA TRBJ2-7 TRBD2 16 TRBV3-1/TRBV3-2 TGTGCCAGCAGCCAAGTCCTTGGGACTAGCGGGAGGGAGCAGTACTTC CASSQVLGTSGREQYF
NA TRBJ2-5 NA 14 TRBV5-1 TGCGCCAGCAGCCTGGGGGCGAGCCAAGAGACCCAGTACTTC CASSLGASQETQYF
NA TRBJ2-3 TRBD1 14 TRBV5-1 TGCGCCAGCAGCCGGGACAGAGTCACAGATACGCAGTATTTT CASSRDRVTDTQYF